The rows below give T cell receptor beta chains drawn from one sample of a study of blood T cell repertoires in COVID-19. TCRdb's copy holds only in-frame clones and misses some; the assay was immunoSEQ multiplex PCR. This table has about 270,000 clones, around nine tenths appearing once. The sample consisted of PBMCs or T cells enriched from blood (not recorded which). Receptors originate from a young woman who had recovered from COVID-19. The CDR3 runs from the conserved cysteine through the conserved F or W. The D gene is left open where the match is weak. Not all rows give a size; the values are once, few, many and, for expanded clones, a class.

D gene	clone size	V gene	J gene	CDR3 DNA	CDR3 protein
TRBD2	NA	TRBV10-3	TRBJ2-7	TGTGCCATCAGGTCCCTAGCGGGGACCTACGAGCAGTACTTC	CAIRSLAGTYEQYF
TRBD1	NA	TRBV11-2	TRBJ2-3	TGTGCCAGCAGCTCCACCGGGACAGGGAAGGATACGCAGTATTTT	CASSSTGTGKDTQYF
NA	NA	TRBV11-2	TRBJ1-4	TGTGCCAGCAGCGCCCCTACAGGGTCCGCTAATGAAAAACTGTTTTTT	CASSAPTGSANEKLFF
NA	NA	TRBV6-2/TRBV6-3	TRBJ2-4	TGTGCCAGCAGTTACGGTCGGGGATCCGCCAAAAACATTCAGTACTTC	CASSYGRGSAKNIQYF
NA	NA	TRBV30	TRBJ1-1	TGTGCCTGGAGCCTGACAAGGAACACTGAAGCTTTCTTT	CAWSLTRNTEAFF
TRBD2	once	TRBV4-1	TRBJ2-7	TGCGCCAGCAGCCCCCGAGGTAGCGGGAACTACGAGCAGTACTTC	CASSPRGSGNYEQYF
NA	NA	TRBV19	TRBJ1-2	TGTGCCAGTAGTATAAGGTCGGCAGGCAATCTCTATGGCTACACCTTC	CASSIRSAGNLYGYTF
NA	NA	TRBV18	TRBJ2-7	TGTGCCAGCTCACCACGGGCGGGACCTTCCCTCGAGCAGTACTTC	CASSPRAGPSLEQYF
NA	few	TRBV2	TRBJ2-2	TGTGCCGTCGGGACCGGGGAGCTGTTTTTT	CAVGTGELFF
TRBD1	NA	TRBV19	TRBJ2-6	TGTGCCAGTAGTCCAAGGGACAGGGGGTTCTCTGGGGCCAACGTCCTGACTTTC	CASSPRDRGFSGANVLTF
NA	NA	TRBV6-6	TRBJ1-3	TGTGCCAGCAGTTACTCGGACAGCGGAAACACCATATATTTT	CASSYSDSGNTIYF
NA	NA	TRBV28	TRBJ2-1	TGTGCCAGCGGCAGGATCAGGGAGCAGTTCTTC	CASGRIREQFF
TRBD1	NA	TRBV5-5	TRBJ2-5	TGTGCCAGCAGCTTACGGACAGGGGGCAGCCAGACCCAGTACTTC	CASSLRTGGSQTQYF
TRBD1	NA	TRBV11-3	TRBJ1-2	TGTGCCAGCAGGCGTCGGGACAGCTATGGCTACACCTTC	CASRRRDSYGYTF
TRBD2	NA	TRBV4-3	TRBJ2-4	TGCGCCAGCAGCCCTAGACTAGCGGGGGGCCCGATAGCCAAAAACATTCAGTACTTC	CASSPRLAGGPIAKNIQYF
NA	NA	TRBV28	TRBJ2-7	TGTGCCAGCAGTTTAACGGATAGGAGCTACGAGCAGTACTTC	CASSLTDRSYEQYF
TRBD1	once	TRBV7-9	TRBJ1-2	TGTGCCAGCACCAAAGGGGAGCGACAGGGGGAATTCCTCTATGGCTACACCTTC	CASTKGERQGEFLYGYTF
NA	NA	TRBV15	TRBJ2-1	TGTGCCACCACCCGCGGGGAGGCAGCCTACAATGAGCAGTTCTTC	CATTRGEAAYNEQFF
TRBD1	few	TRBV10-3	TRBJ2-5	TGTGCCATCAGTACCCCCGGGACAGCGTACCAAGAGACCCAGTACTTC	CAISTPGTAYQETQYF
TRBD2	NA	TRBV7-9	TRBJ2-1	TGTGCCAGCAGCTTAGGTTTAGCGGGAGGAAATGAGCAGTTCTTC	CASSLGLAGGNEQFF
TRBD1	NA	TRBV7-6	TRBJ1-5	TGTGCCAGCAGCCTCGACAGGGCTCAGCCCCAGCATTTT	CASSLDRAQPQHF
NA	NA	TRBV21-1	TRBJ2-7	TGTGCCAGCAGCCCTCAAGCGGGGGCTTACGAGCAGTACTTC	CASSPQAGAYEQYF
TRBD1	once	TRBV18	TRBJ2-2	TGTGCCAGCTCAACGGGACAGATAAACACCGGGGAGCTGTTTTTT	CASSTGQINTGELFF
NA	NA	TRBV7-6	TRBJ2-3	TGTGCCAGCAGCTTAAAGCTCGCTAGCGCAAATACGCAGTATTTT	CASSLKLASANTQYF
NA	NA	TRBV9	TRBJ1-1	TGTGCCAGCAGCGGCCTTTCGTGGAGTTTT	CASSGLSWSF
TRBD2	once	TRBV6-6	TRBJ2-1	TGTGCCAGCAGGACCGGACTAGCGGGAACATACAATGAGCAGTTCTTC	CASRTGLAGTYNEQFF
NA	NA	TRBV27	TRBJ1-5	TGTGCCAGCAGTTTGATAGGCGGCGACAATCAGCCCCAGCATTTT	CASSLIGGDNQPQHF
NA	NA	TRBV15	TRBJ1-5	TGTGCCACCAGCAGGCGCTATCCAGGGAATAATCAGCCCCAGCATTTT	CATSRRYPGNNQPQHF
NA	NA	TRBV19	TRBJ2-3	TGTGCCAGTAGTATGTGGGCGGGGGCCGGCACAGATACGCAGTATTTT	CASSMWAGAGTDTQYF
NA	NA	TRBV29-1	TRBJ1-2	TGCAGCGTTGCAGGGGCCTATGGCTACACCTTC	CSVAGAYGYTF
NA	NA	TRBV27	TRBJ2-1	TGTGCCAGCAGTTCAGGAATCGGGGGTAGCTACCTCGCCTCCTACAATGAGCAGTTCTTC	CASSSGIGGSYLASYNEQFF
TRBD1	NA	TRBV5-4	TRBJ1-1	TGTGCCAGCAGCTCGCAGATCGGGACAGACACTGAAGCTTTCTTT	CASSSQIGTDTEAFF
NA	once	TRBV27	TRBJ2-3	TGTGCCAGCAGTCATTTTCGGGCAGATACGCAGTATTTT	CASSHFRADTQYF
NA	NA	TRBV11-2	TRBJ2-2	TGTGCCAGCAGCTTAGAAGGGGCCGCGAACACCGGGGAGCTGTTTTTT	CASSLEGAANTGELFF